This T cell receptor (beta chain) was captured in a study of blood T cell repertoires in COVID-19. Study at large: T cells, B-cell-depleted T cells, or PBMCs supplied cDNA or gDNA.

Up to 2 weeks before entering the study, exposed participants had met a COVID-19 case. TCRdb's table, derived via immunoSEQ multiplex PCR, lists solely in-frame clones and lacks some. The sample lists more than 300,000 clones; roughly 92% were seen once. Germline CDR1 SNHLY, CDR2 FYNNEI. This CDR3 contains 14 residues. V lost 5 bases and J lost 5; bases outside the gene matches: 6. Material: PBMCs or T cells enriched from blood (not recorded which). V is TRBV2 and J is TRBJ2-7, with 10 bases fitting TRBD1. This clonotype was obtained from a woman aged 40 to 50 who had been exposed to COVID-19. CDR3 protein: CASSQDRGRNEQYF. In DNA, the CDR3 is TGTGCCAGCAGTCAAGACAGGGGGCGCAACGAGCAGTACTTC.